One sample yielded the 5 T cell receptor beta chains listed below, sequenced in a study of cytomegalovirus exposure and HLA in healthy donors. Clones were read by immunoSEQ multiplex PCR, and TCRdb kept only the in-frame ones, dropping some. The sample records about 110,000 clones, about 88% being singletons. The specimen was PBMCs. These receptors were taken from a woman aged 18-29 years in good health and CMV-seropositive.

The chain carries TRBV29-1 and TRBJ1-2; 7 bases fit TRBD1. V dropped 7 bases and J dropped 7; count of bases not matched to a gene: 9. The CDR3 runs to 12 residues. The germline V gene encodes CDR1 SQVTM and CDR2 ANQGSEA. The CDR3 reads CSAPGQMGGYTF. In nucleotides, the CDR3 is TGCAGCGCTCCGGGACAGATGGGTGGCTACACCTTC.

V is TRBV2 and J is TRBJ1-4; D not certain. V was trimmed by 2 bases and J by 8 bases, leaving 15 bases between them. CDR3 length: 15 amino acids. Looked up from germline, CDR1 is SNHLY and CDR2 is FYNNEI. The CDR3 bases are TGTGCCAGCAGTGAATCAAATACTGGTCGAGAAAAACTGTTTTTT. Protein: CASSESNTGREKLFF.

CDR3 in DNA: TGCGCCAGCAGCCAAGGAAAATCGACAGGTCTGAAGGCAGATACGCAGTATTTT. This gives the protein CASSQGKSTGLKADTQYF. J is TRBJ2-3 and V is TRBV4-1, with D maybe TRBD1 (6 bases). Trimming pared 1 base from V and 4 bases from J, leaving 21 bases between. The CDR3 length is 18 residues. CDR1 MGHRA and CDR2 YSYEKL come from the germline V gene.

The chain carries TRBV28 and TRBJ1-3; 7 nucleotides agree with TRBD1. CDR1 and CDR2 from the germline V gene are MDHEN and SYDVKM. Trimming took 6 bases from V and 2 from J; bases not matched to a gene: 7. CDR3 length equals 15 residues. CDR3 DNA sequence: TGTGCCAGCAGCAAATCAGACAGGGCTGGAAACACCATATATTTT. It codes for CASSKSDRAGNTIYF.

This chain joins TRBV6-1 and TRBJ1-5; 9 bases are a match to TRBD1. CDR1 is MNHNS, CDR2 SASEGT, per germline. V lost 7 bases to trimming and J lost 3 bases; unmatched junction nucleotides: 7. The length of the CDR3 is 15 residues. This CDR3 reads CASMPGQGFNQPQHF. CDR3 in DNA: TGTGCCAGCATGCCGGGACAGGGCTTCAATCAGCCCCAGCATTTT.